This is a list of T cell receptor beta chains from one sample in a study of T cells in Graves' hyperthyroidism and ophthalmopathy. TCRdb re-called the multiplex PCR reads through MiXCR, storing one row per CDR3 protein. The table lists about 290,000 distinct CDR3 sequences, roughly 13% of them singletons. Sequenced material: blood. Receptor source: a woman in her thirties or forties with Graves' hyperthyroidism. Each CDR3 is given with its conserved first and last residue. The D gene is left open where the match is weak. Rows may omit the clone size; those that give it use once, few, many or a size class.

NA	TRBV11-3	NA	TRBJ1-5	CASSLGRSGVPQPQHF	TGTGCCAGCAGCTTAGGGCGATCGGGGGTTCCTCAGCCCCAGCATTTT
TRBD2	TRBV12-3/TRBV12-4	NA	TRBJ2-1	CASSLGGGTSGRGGQFF	TGTGCCAGCAGTTTGGGCGGCGGGACTAGCGGGAGGGGTGGGCAGTTCTTC
TRBD1	TRBV4-1	few	TRBJ1-1	CASSPRDRSNTEAFF	TGCGCCAGCAGCCCCCGGGACAGGTCGAACACTGAAGCTTTCTTT
NA	TRBV20-1	many	TRBJ1-3	CSARQTEHSGNTIYF	TGCAGTGCTCGCCAGACAGAACACTCTGGAAACACCATATATTTT
TRBD2	TRBV28	many	TRBJ2-7	CASSLGERDFYEQYF	TGTGCCAGCAGTTTGGGGGAGCGGGACTTCTACGAGCAGTACTTC
NA	TRBV27	once	TRBJ2-4	CATLGEAKNIQYF	TGTGCCACCCTCGGGGAAGCCAAAAACATTCAGTACTTC
NA	TRBV6-1	many	TRBJ1-2	CAIPQGRWNYGYTF	TGTGCCATTCCCCAGGGGAGATGGAACTATGGCTACACCTTC
NA	TRBV12-3/TRBV12-4	many	TRBJ1-5	CASTTGGGFGQPQHF	TGTGCCAGCACCACCGGGGGGGGCTTCGGACAGCCCCAGCATTTT
TRBD2	TRBV7-8	many	TRBJ2-3	CASSSLAGVGDTQYF	TGTGCCAGCAGCTCTCTTGCGGGAGTAGGAGATACGCAGTATTTT
TRBD1	TRBV6-1	many	TRBJ2-5	CASTPLEGAGETQYF	TGTGCCAGCACGCCCTTAGAGGGGGCAGGGGAGACCCAGTACTTC
NA	TRBV7-9	many	TRBJ1-5	CASSLIYNRAVNQPQHF	TGTGCCAGCAGCTTAATATATAACAGGGCCGTTAATCAGCCCCAGCATTTT
NA	TRBV5-4	NA	TRBJ1-1	CASSLKSGLGGEAFF	TGTGCCAGCAGCTTGAAAAGCGGCTTGGGGGGTGAAGCTTTCTTT
NA	TRBV7-9	many	TRBJ2-5	CASSLEVDGGGETQYF	TGTGCCAGCAGCTTAGAGGTTGATGGGGGCGGAGAGACCCAGTACTTC
NA	TRBV2	NA	TRBJ2-6	CASSEAKSGANVLTF	TGTGCCAGCAGTGAGGCGAAGTCTGGGGCCAACGTCCTGACTTTC
NA	TRBV7-2	many	TRBJ2-5	CASSLFEEETQYF	TGTGCCAGCAGCTTATTCGAGGAAGAGACCCAGTACTTC
NA	TRBV25-1	NA	TRBJ1-2	CASSEWGSYGYTF	TGTGCCAGCAGTGAGTGGGGCTCCTATGGCTACACCTTC
NA	TRBV6-1	many	TRBJ2-1	CASSEAPGSYNEQFF	TGTGCCAGCAGTGAAGCGCCCGGGTCTTACAATGAGCAGTTCTTC
TRBD1	TRBV28	few	TRBJ1-6	CASGSGTGLSYNSPLHF	TGTGCCAGCGGATCCGGGACAGGTCTTTCCTATAATTCACCCCTCCACTTT
NA	TRBV12-3/TRBV12-4	many	TRBJ2-2	CATFGRADTGELFF	TGTGCCACCTTCGGTCGGGCCGACACCGGGGAGCTGTTTTTT
TRBD2	TRBV20-1	many	TRBJ2-1	CSARDPLSFSGRGDEQFF	TGCAGTGCTAGAGATCCCCTCAGTTTTAGCGGGAGGGGCGATGAGCAGTTCTTC
NA	TRBV19	NA	TRBJ2-1	CASISRNEQFF	TGTGCCAGTATCTCTCGGAATGAGCAGTTCTTC
NA	TRBV6-1	NA	TRBJ1-2	CASSHEGGGSGYTF	TGTGCCAGCAGTCACGAGGGGGGCGGGAGTGGCTACACCTTC
TRBD2	TRBV3-1	few	TRBJ2-1	CASSPALAGGTGVSNEQFF	TGTGCCAGCAGCCCCGCCCTAGCGGGAGGAACGGGGGTTTCCAATGAGCAGTTCTTC
TRBD1	TRBV13	many	TRBJ1-2	CASSLPGQYYGYTF	TGTGCCAGCAGCTTACCGGGACAGTACTATGGCTACACCTTC
NA	TRBV5-1	few	TRBJ2-7	CASSLVEAGYEQYF	TGCGCCAGCAGCCTAGTGGAAGCGGGCTACGAGCAGTACTTC
TRBD2	TRBV6-1	few	TRBJ2-1	CASSTTGTSGHNEQFF	TGTGCCAGCAGTACTACCGGGACTAGCGGCCACAATGAGCAGTTCTTC
NA	TRBV12-3/TRBV12-4	many	TRBJ1-5	CASSFGGIQPQHF	TGTGCCAGCAGTTTTGGAGGGATCCAGCCCCAGCATTTT
NA	TRBV20-1	NA	TRBJ2-3	CSAKSGLTDTQYF	TGCAGTGCTAAAAGCGGGCTCACAGATACGCAGTATTTT
NA	TRBV7-9	many	TRBJ1-4	CASSLGGRGSEKLFF	TGTGCCAGCAGCTTAGGAGGCAGGGGATCTGAAAAACTGTTTTTT
NA	TRBV30	NA	TRBJ2-1	CAWSPQGGSSYNEQFF	TGTGCCTGGAGTCCACAGGGGGGGTCCTCCTACAATGAGCAGTTCTTC
NA	TRBV4-1	NA	TRBJ1-6	CASSQGGGHQSPLHF	TGCGCCAGCAGCCAAGGTGGGGGACACCAGTCACCCCTCCACTTT
TRBD1	TRBV6-5	many	TRBJ1-3	CASSYGRGRENTIYF	TGTGCCAGCAGTTACGGCAGGGGGCGGGAAAACACCATATATTTT
NA	TRBV11-2	many	TRBJ2-1	CASSRQINEQFF	TGTGCCAGCAGCCGACAGATCAATGAGCAGTTCTTC
NA	TRBV5-1	few	TRBJ2-2	CASSLTPNTGELFF	TGCGCCAGCAGCTTAACACCGAACACCGGGGAGCTGTTTTTT
NA	TRBV7-2	NA	TRBJ1-2	CASSPWTDSNYGYTF	TGTGCCAGCAGCCCGTGGACAGATTCTAACTATGGCTACACCTTC